The 5 T cell receptor beta chains presented below share a single source sample, sequenced in a study of T cell repertoires in cytomegalovirus infection. TCRdb recomputed calls from the reads with MiXCR, one row per CDR3 protein. The sample lists under 150,000 distinct CDR3 sequences, about 24% occurring once. Antigens of these TCRs are unknown. The specimen was PBMCs, sequenced either directly or after in vitro stimulation (not recorded which). The receptors shown here come from a human donor in good health (CMV status not recorded). Some clones in this sample may be carry-over from other donors' samples.

This clonotype was observed a few times. The chain is built from TRBV19 and TRBJ2-2; no firm D call. The CDR3 contains 12 residues. CDR1 is LNHDA and CDR2 is SQIVND in the germline V gene (reference sequence). With 2 bases removed from V and 9 bases from J, the gap between germline ends came to 7 bases. The CDR3 reads CASSIPLRELFF. DNA for the CDR3: TGTGCCAGTAGTATACCTCTCCGGGAGCTGTTTTTT.

This chain links TRBV13 with TRBJ1-2; no reliable D call. Germline V gene lookup returns CDR1 PRHDT and CDR2 FYEKMQ (reference sequence). V was cut by 2 bases and J by 2 bases, with 12 bases left in between. The CDR3 runs 15 residues. CDR3 protein: CASSLLRTDNYGYTF. CDR3 in DNA: TGTGCCAGCAGCTTACTTCGGACGGACAACTATGGCTACACCTTC.

There are a few counts of this clonotype. The V gene is TRBV28, the J gene TRBJ1-2, with a weak D call TRBD1 (5 bases). Germline V gives CDR1 MDHEN, CDR2 SYDVKM. This CDR3 is 11 amino acids long. V was pared by 3 bases and J by 8 bases, with 7 bases between. CDR3 in DNA: TGTGCCAGCAGTTTCGAGGGGGGCTACACCTTC. This encodes CASSFEGGYTF.

The chain uses TRBV12-3 or TRBV12-4 and TRBJ1-2; weak D call: TRBD1 (5 bases). The CDR3 extends over 17 amino acids. Trimming stripped 3 bases from V and 0 bases from J, with 17 bases between. Written as DNA, the CDR3 is TGTGCCAGCAGTTTTAGGCAGGGTACAACCACTAACTATGGCTACACCTTC. Translation: CASSFRQGTTTNYGYTF.

The V and J genes are TRBV15 and TRBJ2-1, with 14 bases lining up with TRBD2. Trimming at V came to 5 bases and at J to 0 bases, leaving 9 bases not matched to a gene. Germline V gene sequence: CDR1 LNHNV, CDR2 YYDKDF (reference sequence). The CDR3 has 19 amino acids. This CDR3 reads CATSSPRLAGGSSYNEQFF. The CDR3 DNA sequence: TGTGCCACCAGCTCTCCCCGACTAGCGGGAGGGAGCTCCTACAATGAGCAGTTCTTC.